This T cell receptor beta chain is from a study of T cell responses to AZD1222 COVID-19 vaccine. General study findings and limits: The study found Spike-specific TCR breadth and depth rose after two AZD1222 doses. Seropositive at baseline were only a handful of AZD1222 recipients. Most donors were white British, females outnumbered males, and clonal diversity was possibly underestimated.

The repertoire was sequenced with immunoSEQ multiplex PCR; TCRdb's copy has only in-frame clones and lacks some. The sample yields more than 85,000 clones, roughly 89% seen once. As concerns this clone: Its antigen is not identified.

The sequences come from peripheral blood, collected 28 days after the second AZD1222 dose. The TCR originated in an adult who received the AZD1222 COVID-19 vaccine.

The CDR3 is CATSNYAGAYNEQFF. The CDR3 coding sequence is TGTGCCACCAGCAATTATGCGGGAGCTTACAATGAGCAGTTCTTC. This chain links TRBV15 with TRBJ2-1, with 7 nucleotides matching TRBD2. The V segment lost 4 bases and the J segment 4 bases; nucleotides outside the gene matches: 7. The length of the CDR3 is 15 residues. CDR1 is LNHNV, CDR2 YYDKDF, per germline (reference sequence).